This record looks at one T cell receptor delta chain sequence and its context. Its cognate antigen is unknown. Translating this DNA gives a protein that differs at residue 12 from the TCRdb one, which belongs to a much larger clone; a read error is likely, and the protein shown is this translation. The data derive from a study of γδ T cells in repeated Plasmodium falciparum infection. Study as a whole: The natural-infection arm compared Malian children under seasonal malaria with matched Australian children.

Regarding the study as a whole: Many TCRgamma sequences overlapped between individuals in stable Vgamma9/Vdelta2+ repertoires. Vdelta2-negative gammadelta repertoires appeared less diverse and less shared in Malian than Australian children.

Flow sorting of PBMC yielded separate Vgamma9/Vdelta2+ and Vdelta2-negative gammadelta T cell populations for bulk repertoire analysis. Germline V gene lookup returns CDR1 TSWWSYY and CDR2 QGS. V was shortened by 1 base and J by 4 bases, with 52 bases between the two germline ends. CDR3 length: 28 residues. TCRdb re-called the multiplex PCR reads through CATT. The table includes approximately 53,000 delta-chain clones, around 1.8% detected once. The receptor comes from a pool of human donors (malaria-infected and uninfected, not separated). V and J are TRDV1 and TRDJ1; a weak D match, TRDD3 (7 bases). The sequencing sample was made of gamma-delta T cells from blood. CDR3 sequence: CALGERKDERGRSLRIPRGGWSVDKLIF. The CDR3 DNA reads TGTGCTCTTGGGGAACGAAAGGACGAAAGGGGAAGGTCCCTACGTATTCCTAGGGGGGGATGGTCGGTCGATAAACTCATCTTT.